This T cell receptor beta chain was sequenced for a study of PD-1 blockade in classical Hodgkin lymphoma. Study context: Nivolumab was given intravenously to patients at 3 mg/kg every 2 weeks. Study-level findings and limits: Diminished baseline TCR diversity has been reported in newly diagnosed patients relative to healthy donors.

Generated by immunoSEQ multiplex PCR, the TCRdb table keeps only in-frame clones and is missing some. The table includes tens of thousands of clones, around 90% detected once. Per germline, CDR1 SGHVS and CDR2 FQNEAQ. The trim removed 5 bases at V and 5 bases at J, leaving 12 bases unmatched. CDR3 length: 16 residues. All the patients suffered relapse after autologous stem cell transplantation, and brentuximab vedotin exposure differed. Under best response, outcomes were complete response, partial response or progressive disease. In regard to this clone: Its antigen is as yet unknown.

This TCR derives from a human donor with classical Hodgkin lymphoma. The sample here was peripheral blood mononuclear cells (PBMCs), taken at baseline. The genes are TRBV7-8 and TRBJ1-1; 9 bases are a match to TRBD1. The CDR3 is CASSPETGGRGTEAFF. The CDR3 coding sequence is TGTGCCAGCAGCCCCGAGACAGGGGGTCGAGGGACTGAAGCTTTCTTT.